Listed below are T cell receptor beta chains from one sample, sequenced in a study of response to subunit inactivated influenza vaccine. MiXCR, run by TCRdb on the RT-PCR reads, gives a single entry per CDR3 protein. The sample includes about 800,000 distinct CDR3 sequences, 21% of them seen just once. Sample: PBMCs from blood, taken about 5 days after vaccination. These TCRs come from a man aged 50-59 years who received an inactivated influenza vaccine. Each CDR3 is given with its conserved first and last residue. Fields, in order: V gene, J gene, D gene, clone size, CDR3 DNA, CDR3 protein. D genes are given only for firm matches. A clone size is listed for some rows: how often the clone was seen (once, few, many), or a class if it is expanded.

v_call: TRBV3-1; j_call: TRBJ2-3; d_call: .; clone_size: many; cdr3_nt: TGTGCCAGCAGCCCACACGGGGCAGATACGCAGTATTTT; cdr3_aa: CASSPHGADTQYF
v_call: TRBV25-1; j_call: TRBJ2-3; d_call: TRBD2; clone_size: .; cdr3_nt: TGTGCCAGCAGCCCCCCCGGGGGACTAGCGTGGACAGATACGCAGTATTTT; cdr3_aa: CASSPPGGLAWTDTQYF
v_call: TRBV6-1; j_call: TRBJ2-5; d_call: .; clone_size: .; cdr3_nt: TGTGCCAGCAGCCCCGCGCGGGCCCTCCAAGAGACCCAGTACTTC; cdr3_aa: CASSPARALQETQYF
v_call: TRBV4-3; j_call: TRBJ1-4; d_call: .; clone_size: .; cdr3_nt: TGCGCCAGCAGCCAAGATCGGGAAGAAAAACTGTTTTTT; cdr3_aa: CASSQDREEKLFF
v_call: TRBV6-5; j_call: TRBJ1-2; d_call: .; clone_size: .; cdr3_nt: TGTGCCAGCAGTTATTTAACAGCTCAACCTAACTCTGAGGGCTACACCTTC; cdr3_aa: CASSYLTAQPNSEGYTF
v_call: TRBV20-1; j_call: TRBJ1-2; d_call: .; clone_size: .; cdr3_nt: TGCAGTGCAATTGATGGCAATCCGAACTATGGCTACACCTTC; cdr3_aa: CSAIDGNPNYGYTF
v_call: TRBV6-5; j_call: TRBJ2-7; d_call: .; clone_size: .; cdr3_nt: TGTGCCAGCAGTTACTCGCCCTCGGGGGCCCACGAGCAGTACTTC; cdr3_aa: CASSYSPSGAHEQYF
v_call: TRBV12-3/TRBV12-4; j_call: TRBJ2-3; d_call: TRBD1; clone_size: few; cdr3_nt: TGTGCCAGCAGTTTCAGACAGGGGGCCACAGATACGCAGTATTTT; cdr3_aa: CASSFRQGATDTQYF
v_call: TRBV7-2; j_call: TRBJ1-3; d_call: TRBD1; clone_size: .; cdr3_nt: TGTGCCAGCAGCTTAGCCGGGACAGGGCTTGGAAACACCATATATTTT; cdr3_aa: CASSLAGTGLGNTIYF
v_call: TRBV2; j_call: TRBJ1-1; d_call: .; clone_size: .; cdr3_nt: TGTGCCAGCAGGGTTGATGGGGGCGGGTCGAACACTGAAGCTTTCTTT; cdr3_aa: CASRVDGGGSNTEAFF
v_call: TRBV20-1; j_call: TRBJ2-7; d_call: .; clone_size: .; cdr3_nt: TGCAGTGCCTGCCGGGGAAGCGGCGAGGAGCAGTACTTC; cdr3_aa: CSACRGSGEEQYF
v_call: TRBV4-3; j_call: TRBJ1-4; d_call: .; clone_size: few; cdr3_nt: TGCGCCAGCAGCCAATTTAGACAGGCCGAACTGTTTTTT; cdr3_aa: CASSQFRQAELFF
v_call: TRBV10-3; j_call: TRBJ2-1; d_call: .; clone_size: .; cdr3_nt: TGTGCCATCGGGGGGGCAGGGAGCAATGAGCAGTTCTTC; cdr3_aa: CAIGGAGSNEQFF